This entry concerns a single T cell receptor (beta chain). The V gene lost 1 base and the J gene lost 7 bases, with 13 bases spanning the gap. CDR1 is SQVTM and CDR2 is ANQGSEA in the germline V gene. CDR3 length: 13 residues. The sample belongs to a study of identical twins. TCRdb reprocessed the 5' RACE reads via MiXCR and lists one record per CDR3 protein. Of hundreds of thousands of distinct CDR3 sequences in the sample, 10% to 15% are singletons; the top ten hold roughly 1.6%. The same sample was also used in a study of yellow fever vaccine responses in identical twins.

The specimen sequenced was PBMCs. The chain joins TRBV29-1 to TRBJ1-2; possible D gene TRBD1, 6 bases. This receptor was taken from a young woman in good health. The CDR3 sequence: CSVEGIQGTGYTF. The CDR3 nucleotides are TGCAGCGTTGAAGGAATACAGGGAACTGGCTACACCTTC.